This T cell receptor beta chain was sequenced in a study of T cell clonality in common variable immunodeficiency. This clone was observed many times. Its antigen is currently unknown. The read is 3 residues too short to cover the CDR3 end, so that end is filled in from the germline J gene. Study observations and caveats: Reportedly, TCR beta sequences from common variable immunodeficiency showed fewer deletions and N-nucleotide insertions.

Germline CDR1 reads MDHEN; CDR2 reads SYDVKM. The V segment lost 1 base and the J segment 6 bases; nucleotides outside the gene matches: 12. The CDR3 spans 18 residues. The table came from immunoSEQ multiplex PCR; TCRdb's copy has only in-frame clones and leaves some out. Sampling found 35,000 or so clones, none seen once. The clonotype was recovered from a person between 18 and 75 years old in good health. V and J are TRBV28 and TRBJ2-1; 10 nucleotides agree with TRBD2. The sequenced material came from peripheral blood mononuclear cells. The CDR3 DNA, read in part, is TGTGCCAGCAGTTTATTTGGCAGTCTAGCGGGAGCAAGCAATGAG. Encoded protein: CASSLFGSLAGASNE. The full CDR3 is CASSLFGSLAGASNEQFF.